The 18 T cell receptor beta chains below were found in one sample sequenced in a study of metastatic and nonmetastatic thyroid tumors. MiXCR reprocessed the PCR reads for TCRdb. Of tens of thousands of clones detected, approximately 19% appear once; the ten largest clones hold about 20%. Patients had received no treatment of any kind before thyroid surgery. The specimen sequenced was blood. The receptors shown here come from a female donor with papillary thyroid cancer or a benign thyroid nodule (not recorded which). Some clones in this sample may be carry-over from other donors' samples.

The CDR3, as DNA: TGTGCCTGCCTAGGGTTGGGAAGTGAAAAACTGTTTTTT. Translating it yields CACLGLGSEKLFF. The chain joins TRBV30 to TRBJ1-4; the D is unclear. The V end lost 6 bases, the J end lost 7 bases, and 15 bases lay between the germline ends. From germline, CDR1 is GTSNPN and CDR2 SVGIG (reference sequence). The CDR3 covers 13 residues. Combining the CDR3 with reference TRBV30 and TRBJ1-4 gives the whole variable domain SQTIHQWPATLVQPVGSPLSLECTVEGTSNPNLYWYRQAAGRGLQLLFYSVGIGQISSEVPQNLSASRPQDRQFILSSKKLLLSDSGFYLCACLGLGSEKLFFGSGTQLSVL.

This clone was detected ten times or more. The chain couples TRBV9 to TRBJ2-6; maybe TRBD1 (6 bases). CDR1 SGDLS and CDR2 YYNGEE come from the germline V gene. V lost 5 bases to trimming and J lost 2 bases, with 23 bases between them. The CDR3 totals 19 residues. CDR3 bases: TGTGCCAGCAGGTCGCCAGGGGATGAGGGTATGCCTGGGGCCAACGTCCTGACTTTC. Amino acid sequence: CASRSPGDEGMPGANVLTF.

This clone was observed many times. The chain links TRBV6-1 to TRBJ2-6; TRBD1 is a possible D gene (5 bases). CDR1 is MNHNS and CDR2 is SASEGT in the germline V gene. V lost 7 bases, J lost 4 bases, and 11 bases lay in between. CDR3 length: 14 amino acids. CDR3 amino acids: CASKWTSGANVLTF. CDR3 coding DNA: TGTGCCAGCAAGTGGACATCCGGGGCCAACGTCCTGACTTTC.

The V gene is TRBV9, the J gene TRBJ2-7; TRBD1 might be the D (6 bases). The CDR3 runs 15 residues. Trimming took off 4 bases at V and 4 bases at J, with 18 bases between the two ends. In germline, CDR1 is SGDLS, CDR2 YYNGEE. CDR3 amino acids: CASSPAGVAPYEQYF. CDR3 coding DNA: TGTGCCAGCAGCCCTGCAGGGGTCGCCCCATACGAGCAGTACTTC.

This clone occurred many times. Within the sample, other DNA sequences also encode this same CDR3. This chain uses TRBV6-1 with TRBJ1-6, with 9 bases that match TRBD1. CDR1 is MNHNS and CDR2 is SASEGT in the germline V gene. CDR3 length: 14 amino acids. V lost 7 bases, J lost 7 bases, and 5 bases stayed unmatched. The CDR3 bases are TGTGCCAGCAAGGTTGGGACAGGGAATTCACCCCTCCACTTT. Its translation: CASKVGTGNSPLHF.

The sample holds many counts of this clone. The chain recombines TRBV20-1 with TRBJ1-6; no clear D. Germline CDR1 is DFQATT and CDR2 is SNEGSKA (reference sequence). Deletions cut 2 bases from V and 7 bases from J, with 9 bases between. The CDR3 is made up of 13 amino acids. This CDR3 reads CSARSELNSPLHF. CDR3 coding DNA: TGCAGTGCTAGATCGGAATTAAATTCACCCCTCCACTTT.

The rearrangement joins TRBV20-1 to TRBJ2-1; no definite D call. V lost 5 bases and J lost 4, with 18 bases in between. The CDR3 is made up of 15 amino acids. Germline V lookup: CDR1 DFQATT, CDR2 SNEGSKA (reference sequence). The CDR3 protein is CSADPDIGNYNEQFF. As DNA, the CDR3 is TGCAGTGCTGATCCCGACATTGGGAATTACAATGAGCAGTTCTTC.

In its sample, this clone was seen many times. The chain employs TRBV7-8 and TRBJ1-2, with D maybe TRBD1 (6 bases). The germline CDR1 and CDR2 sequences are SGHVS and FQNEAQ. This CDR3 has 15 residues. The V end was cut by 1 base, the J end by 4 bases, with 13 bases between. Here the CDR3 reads CASSLGPGGGYGYTF. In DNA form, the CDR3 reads TGTGCCAGCAGCTTAGGTCCGGGGGGCGGCTATGGCTACACCTTC.

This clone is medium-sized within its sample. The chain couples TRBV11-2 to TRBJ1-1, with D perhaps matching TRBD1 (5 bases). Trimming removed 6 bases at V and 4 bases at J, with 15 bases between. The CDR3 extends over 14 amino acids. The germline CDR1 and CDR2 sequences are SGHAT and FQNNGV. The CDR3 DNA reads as TGTGCCAGCAGTGGGGGACCCTCGGGCACTGAAGCTTTCTTT. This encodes CASSGGPSGTEAFF.

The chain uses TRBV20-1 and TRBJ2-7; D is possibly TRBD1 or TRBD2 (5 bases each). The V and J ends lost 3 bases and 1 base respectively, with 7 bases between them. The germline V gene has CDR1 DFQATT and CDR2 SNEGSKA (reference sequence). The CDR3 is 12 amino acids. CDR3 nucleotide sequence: TGCAGTGCTAGTGGGGGTTCCTACGAGCAGTACTTC. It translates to CSASGGSYEQYF.

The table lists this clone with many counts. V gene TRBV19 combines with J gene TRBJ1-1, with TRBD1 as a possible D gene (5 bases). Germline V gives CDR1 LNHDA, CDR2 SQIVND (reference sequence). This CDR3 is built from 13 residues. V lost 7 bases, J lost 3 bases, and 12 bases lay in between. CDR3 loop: CASKVQGDTEAFF. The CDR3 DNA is TGTGCCAGTAAGGTCCAGGGCGACACTGAAGCTTTCTTT.

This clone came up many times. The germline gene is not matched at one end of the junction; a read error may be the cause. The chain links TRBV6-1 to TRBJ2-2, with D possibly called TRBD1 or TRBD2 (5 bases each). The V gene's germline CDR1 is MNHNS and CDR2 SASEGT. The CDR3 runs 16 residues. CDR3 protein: CANSLRGPQRGGELFF. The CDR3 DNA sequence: TGTGCCAACAGTTTACGAGGCCCCCAGAGGGGCGGGGAGCTGTTTTTT.

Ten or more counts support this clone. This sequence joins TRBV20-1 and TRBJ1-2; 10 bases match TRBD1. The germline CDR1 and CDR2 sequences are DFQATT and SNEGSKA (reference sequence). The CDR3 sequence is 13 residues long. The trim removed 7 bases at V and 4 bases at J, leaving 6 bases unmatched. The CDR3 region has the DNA TGCAGTGTGACAGGGGGCGCGGGCTATGGCTACACCTTC. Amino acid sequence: CSVTGGAGYGYTF.

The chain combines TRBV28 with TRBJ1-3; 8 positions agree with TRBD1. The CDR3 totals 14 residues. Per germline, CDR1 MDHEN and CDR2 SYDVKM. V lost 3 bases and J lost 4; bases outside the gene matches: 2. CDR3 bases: TGTGCCAGCAGTTTCAGGGGGCGGGGAAACACCATATATTTT. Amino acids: CASSFRGRGNTIYF.

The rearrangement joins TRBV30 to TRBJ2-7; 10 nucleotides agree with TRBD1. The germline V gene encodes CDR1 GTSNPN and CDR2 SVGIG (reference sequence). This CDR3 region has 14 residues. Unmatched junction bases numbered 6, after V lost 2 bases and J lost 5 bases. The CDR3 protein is CAWSRTGGGDEQYF. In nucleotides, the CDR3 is TGTGCCTGGAGTCGGACAGGGGGAGGGGACGAGCAGTACTTC.

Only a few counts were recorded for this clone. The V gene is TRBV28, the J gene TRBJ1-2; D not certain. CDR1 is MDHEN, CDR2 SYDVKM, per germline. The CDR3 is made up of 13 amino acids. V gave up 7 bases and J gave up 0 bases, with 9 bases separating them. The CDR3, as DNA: TGTGCCAGCACCCCTTTTCCTAACTATGGCTACACCTTC. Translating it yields CASTPFPNYGYTF.

CDR3 nucleotide sequence: TGCAGTGCACGGGACTATCCCGACAATGAGCAGTTCTTC. Translating gives CSARDYPDNEQFF. This chain connects TRBV20-1 to TRBJ2-1, with 7 bases identical to TRBD2. This CDR3 has 13 residues. V lost 6 bases to trimming and J lost 5 bases; unmatched junction nucleotides: 7. CDR1 and CDR2 (germline): DFQATT, SNEGSKA (reference sequence).

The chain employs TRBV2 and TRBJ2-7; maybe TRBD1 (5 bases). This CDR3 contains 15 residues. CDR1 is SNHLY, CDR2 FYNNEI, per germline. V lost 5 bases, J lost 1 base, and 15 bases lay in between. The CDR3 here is CASSFRRTPSYEQYF. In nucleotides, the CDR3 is TGTGCCAGCAGTTTCCGTCGGACACCTTCCTACGAGCAGTACTTC.